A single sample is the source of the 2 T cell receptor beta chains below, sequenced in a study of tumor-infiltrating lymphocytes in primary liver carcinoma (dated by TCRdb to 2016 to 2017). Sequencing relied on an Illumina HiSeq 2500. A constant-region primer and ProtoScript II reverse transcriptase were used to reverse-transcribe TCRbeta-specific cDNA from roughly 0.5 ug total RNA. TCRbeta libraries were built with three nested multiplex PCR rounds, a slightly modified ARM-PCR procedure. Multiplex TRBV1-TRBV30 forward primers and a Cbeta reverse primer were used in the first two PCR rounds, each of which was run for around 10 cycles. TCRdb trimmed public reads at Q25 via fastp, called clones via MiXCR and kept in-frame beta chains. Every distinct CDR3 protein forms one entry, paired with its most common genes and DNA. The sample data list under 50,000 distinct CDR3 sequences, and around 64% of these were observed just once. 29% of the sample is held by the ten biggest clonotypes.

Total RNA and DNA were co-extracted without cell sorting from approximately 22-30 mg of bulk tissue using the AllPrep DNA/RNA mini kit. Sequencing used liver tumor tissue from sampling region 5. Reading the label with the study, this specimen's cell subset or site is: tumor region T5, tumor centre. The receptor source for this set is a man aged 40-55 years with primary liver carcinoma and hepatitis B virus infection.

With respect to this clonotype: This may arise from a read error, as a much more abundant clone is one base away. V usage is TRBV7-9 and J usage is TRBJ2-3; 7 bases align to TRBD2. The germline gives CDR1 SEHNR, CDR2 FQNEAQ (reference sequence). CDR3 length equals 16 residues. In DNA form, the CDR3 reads TGTGCCAGCAGCTCCTTAGCGGGTTTTAGCACAGATATGCAGTATTTT. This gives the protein CASSSLAGFSTDMQYF.

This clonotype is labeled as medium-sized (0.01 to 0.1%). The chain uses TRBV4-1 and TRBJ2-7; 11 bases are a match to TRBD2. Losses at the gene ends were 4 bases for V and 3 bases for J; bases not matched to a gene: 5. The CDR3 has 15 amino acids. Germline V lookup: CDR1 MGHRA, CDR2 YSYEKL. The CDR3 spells CASSPPGLAVYEQYF. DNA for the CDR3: TGCGCCAGCAGCCCACCGGGACTAGCGGTCTACGAGCAGTACTTC.